One sample yielded the 13 T cell receptor beta chains listed below, sequenced in a study of blood T cell repertoires in COVID-19. Clones were sequenced by immunoSEQ multiplex PCR, and TCRdb holds only the in-frame ones, with some missing. The sample includes under 200,000 clones, around 82% of them seen just once. Sequencing used PBMCs or T cells enriched from blood (not recorded which). Receptor source: a woman in her sixties or seventies with acute COVID-19.

V is TRBV7-2 and J is TRBJ1-1, with a possible D match to TRBD1 (6 bases). Between the trimmed V and J ends, which lost 5 bases and 5 bases, there was a span of 18 bases. Germline V gene lookup returns CDR1 SGHTA and CDR2 FQGNSA. The CDR3 loop spans 15 amino acids. CDR3 region: CASSRPWGGATEAFF. The CDR3 DNA follows: TGTGCCAGCAGCCGCCCGTGGGGGGGCGCAACTGAAGCTTTCTTT.

This chain joins TRBV4-3 and TRBJ2-3; D may be TRBD2 (5 bases). The germline V gene has CDR1 LGHNA and CDR2 YSLEER. Trimming cost V 0 bases and J 6 bases, with 16 bases left between them. The CDR3 loop spans 16 amino acids. The CDR3 DNA reads as TGCGCCAGCAGCCAAGACCCACTAGGCGCGAGCGATACGCAGTATTTT. It codes for CASSQDPLGASDTQYF.

The chain carries TRBV7-9 and TRBJ1-5; TRBD1 matches at 7 bases. The junction had 9 bases not matched to a gene; V was cut back by 0 bases and J by 4 bases. This CDR3 comprises 17 residues. The V gene's germline CDR1 is SEHNR and CDR2 FQNEAQ (reference sequence). The CDR3 spells CASSLAGAGGLNQPQHF. CDR3 nucleotides: TGTGCCAGCAGCTTAGCCGGGGCAGGGGGACTGAATCAGCCCCAGCATTTT.

The chain combines TRBV5-4 with TRBJ1-4, with a weak D call TRBD1 (6 bases). V lost 4 bases and J 8 bases, leaving 15 bases between the germline ends. Germline V gene sequence: CDR1 SGHNT, CDR2 YYREEE (reference sequence). The CDR3 spans 14 residues. CDR3 nucleotide sequence: TGTGCCAGCAGCCTACAGGGTGGCCAAGAAAAACTGTTTTTT. Translating it yields CASSLQGGQEKLFF.

This chain connects TRBV5-6 to TRBJ1-5, with 9 nucleotides matching TRBD1. CDR1 and CDR2 from the germline V gene are SGHDT and YYEEEE. The trim removed 2 bases at V and 5 bases at J, leaving 5 bases unmatched. This CDR3 has 15 amino acids. CDR3 nucleotide sequence: TGTGCCAGCAGCTTCCGGGACAGGGCCGATCAGCCCCAGCATTTT. It yields the protein CASSFRDRADQPQHF. Drawing the rest from reference TRBV5-6 and TRBJ1-5, the complete variable domain is DAGVTQSPTHLIKTRGQQVTLRCSPKSGHDTVSWYQQALGQGPQFIFQYYEEEERQRGNFPDRFSGHQFPNYSSELNVNALLLGDSALYLCASSFRDRADQPQHFGDGTRLSIL.

The V and J genes are TRBV28 and TRBJ2-3, with TRBD1 matching 7 bases. Trimming at V came to 7 bases and at J to 3 bases, leaving 13 bases not matched to a gene. CDR1 MDHEN and CDR2 SYDVKM come from the germline V gene. The CDR3 spans 16 residues. The CDR3 DNA reads TGTGCCAGCATTCCTCCTTTTGCACAGGGGACAGATACGCAGTATTTT. It is translated as CASIPPFAQGTDTQYF.

The V and J genes are TRBV5-1 and TRBJ1-3; 7 nucleotides agree with TRBD1. Unmatched junction bases numbered 10, after V lost 5 bases and J lost 2 bases. The CDR3 totals 16 residues. CDR1 and CDR2 (germline): SGHRS, YFSETQ. Here the CDR3 DNA reads TGCGCCAGCAGTGTTGGCCCACAGGGGACTGGAAACACCATATATTTT. This gives the protein CASSVGPQGTGNTIYF. Variable domain in full (rest from reference TRBV5-1 and TRBJ1-3): KAGVTQTPRYLIKTRGQQVTLSCSPISGHRSVSWYQQTPGQGLQFLFEYFSETQRNKGNFPGRFSGRQFSNSRSEMNVSTLELGDSALYLCASSVGPQGTGNTIYFGEGSWLTVV.

In its sample, this clone was seen a few times. The rearrangement uses TRBV3-1 (or the pseudogene TRBV3-2) and TRBJ1-2; D unresolved. V was pared by 1 base and J by 5 bases, with 14 bases between. The germline V gene has CDR1 LGHDT and CDR2 YNNKEL (reference sequence). This CDR3 contains 15 residues. In DNA, the CDR3 is TGTGCCAGCAGCCAAGTTCGACGCAGAGGGTATGGCTACACCTTC. As protein: CASSQVRRRGYGYTF.

In its sample, this clone was seen once. V and J are TRBV19 and TRBJ2-3; D gene ambiguous. This CDR3 is built from 16 residues. Germline-derived CDR1 and CDR2 are LNHDA and SQIVND (reference sequence). Trimming cost V 5 bases and J 2 bases, with 17 bases left between them. The CDR3 sequence is CASSPDLGPATDTQYF. As DNA, the CDR3 is TGTGCCAGTAGTCCAGACTTAGGCCCCGCCACAGATACGCAGTATTTT.

This clone was observed a handful of times. The V and J genes are TRBV7-9 and TRBJ2-1; D is perhaps TRBD2 (6 bases). CDR3 length: 19 residues. Germline loops: CDR1 SEHNR, CDR2 FQNEAQ (reference sequence). V lost 3 bases, J lost 3 bases, and 24 bases lay in between. The CDR3 DNA reads as TGTGCCAGCAGCTTCTCTACCCGAATCCGGCGGGGACTCTACAATGAGCAGTTCTTC. Translated: CASSFSTRIRRGLYNEQFF.

CDR3 nucleotides: TGTGCCATCAGTGAATGGCAGACCTACGAGCAGTACTTC. This translates into CAISEWQTYEQYF. This chain links TRBV10-3 with TRBJ2-7; no reliable D call. The CDR3 runs 13 residues. CDR1 is ENHRY and CDR2 is SYGVKD in the germline V gene. V was cut by 3 bases and J by 2 bases, with 8 bases left in between.

The genes are TRBV4-2 and TRBJ2-7, with 10 positions matching TRBD2. J lost 0 bases, V lost 4 bases, and 3 bases had no gene match. The germline V gene has CDR1 LGHNA and CDR2 YNFKEQ. The CDR3 consists of 15 residues. The CDR3 loop reads CASSLSSGGSYEQYF. As DNA, the CDR3 is TGTGCCAGCAGCCTCTCTAGCGGGGGCTCCTACGAGCAGTACTTC.

The chain is built from TRBV7-9 and TRBJ2-3; 9 nucleotides match TRBD1. Trimming removed 2 bases from V and 6 bases from J; junction bases left unmatched: 3. The V gene's germline CDR1 is SEHNR and CDR2 FQNEAQ (reference sequence). The CDR3 is 14 amino acids. The CDR3 protein is CASSLLQGADTQYF. The CDR3 bases are TGTGCCAGCAGCTTACTACAGGGGGCGGATACGCAGTATTTT.